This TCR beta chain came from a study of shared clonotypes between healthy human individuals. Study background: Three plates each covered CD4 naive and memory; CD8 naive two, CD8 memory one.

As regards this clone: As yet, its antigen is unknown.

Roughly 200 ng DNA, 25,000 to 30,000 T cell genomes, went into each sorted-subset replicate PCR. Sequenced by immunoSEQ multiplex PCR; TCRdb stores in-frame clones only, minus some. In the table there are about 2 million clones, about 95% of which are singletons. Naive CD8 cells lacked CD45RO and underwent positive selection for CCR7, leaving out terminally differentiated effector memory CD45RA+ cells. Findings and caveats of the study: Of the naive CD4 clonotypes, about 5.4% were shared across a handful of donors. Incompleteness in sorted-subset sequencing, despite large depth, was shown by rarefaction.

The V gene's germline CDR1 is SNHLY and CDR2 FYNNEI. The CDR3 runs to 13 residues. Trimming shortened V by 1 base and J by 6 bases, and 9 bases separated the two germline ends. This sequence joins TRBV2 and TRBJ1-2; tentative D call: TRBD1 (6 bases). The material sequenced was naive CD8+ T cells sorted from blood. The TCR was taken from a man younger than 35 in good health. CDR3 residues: CASSEVTGHGYTF. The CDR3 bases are TGTGCCAGCAGTGAAGTCACAGGGCATGGCTACACCTTC.